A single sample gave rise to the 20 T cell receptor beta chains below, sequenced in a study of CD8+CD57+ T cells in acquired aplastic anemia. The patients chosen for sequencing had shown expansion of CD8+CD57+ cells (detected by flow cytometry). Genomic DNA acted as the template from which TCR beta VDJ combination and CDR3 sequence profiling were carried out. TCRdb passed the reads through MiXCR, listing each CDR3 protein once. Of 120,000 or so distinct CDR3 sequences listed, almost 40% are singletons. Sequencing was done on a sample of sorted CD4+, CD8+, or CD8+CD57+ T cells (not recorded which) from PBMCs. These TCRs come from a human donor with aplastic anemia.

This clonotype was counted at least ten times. The chain's CDR3 is CSARGPPGQGLTRSYEQYF. CDR3 coding DNA: TGCAGTGCTAGGGGCCCGCCGGGACAGGGCCTGACGCGCTCCTACGAGCAGTACTTC. V and J are TRBV20-1 and TRBJ2-7; 9 positions agree with TRBD1. The germline V gene encodes CDR1 DFQATT and CDR2 SNEGSKA (reference sequence). The V segment lost 3 bases and the J segment 0 bases; nucleotides outside the gene matches: 18. The length of the CDR3 is 19 residues.

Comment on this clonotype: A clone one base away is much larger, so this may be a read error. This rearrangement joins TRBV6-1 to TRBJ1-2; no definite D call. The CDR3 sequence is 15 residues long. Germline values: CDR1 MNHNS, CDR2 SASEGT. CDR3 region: CTSSDLRRADYGYTF. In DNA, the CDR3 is TGTACCAGCAGTGATCTTCGGAGAGCGGACTATGGCTACACCTTC.

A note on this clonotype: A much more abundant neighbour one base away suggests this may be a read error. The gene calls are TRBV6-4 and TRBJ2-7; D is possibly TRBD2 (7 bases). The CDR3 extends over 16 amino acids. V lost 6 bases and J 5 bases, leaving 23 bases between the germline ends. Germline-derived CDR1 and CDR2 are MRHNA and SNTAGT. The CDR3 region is CASRESSGGGADEQYF. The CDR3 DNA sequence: TGTGCCAGCAGAGAGTCGAGCGGTGGGGGGGCGGACGAGCAGTACTTC.

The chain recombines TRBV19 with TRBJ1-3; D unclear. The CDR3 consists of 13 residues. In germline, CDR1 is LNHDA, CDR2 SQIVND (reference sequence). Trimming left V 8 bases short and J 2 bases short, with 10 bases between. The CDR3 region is CASGMKTGNTIYF. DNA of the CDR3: TGTGCCAGTGGCATGAAAACTGGAAACACCATATATTTT. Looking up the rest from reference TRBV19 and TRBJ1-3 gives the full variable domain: DGGITQSPKYLFRKEGQNVTLSCEQNLNHDAMYWYRQDPGQGLRLIYYSQIVNDFQKGDIAEGYSVSREKKESFPLTVTSAQKNPTAFYLCASGMKTGNTIYFGEGSWLTVV.

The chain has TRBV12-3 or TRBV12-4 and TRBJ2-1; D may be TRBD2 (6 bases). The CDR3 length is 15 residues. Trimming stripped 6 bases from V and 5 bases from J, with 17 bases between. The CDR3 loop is CASSRLGLTNNEQFF. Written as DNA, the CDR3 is TGTGCCAGCAGCCGACTAGGGCTAACCAACAATGAGCAGTTCTTC.

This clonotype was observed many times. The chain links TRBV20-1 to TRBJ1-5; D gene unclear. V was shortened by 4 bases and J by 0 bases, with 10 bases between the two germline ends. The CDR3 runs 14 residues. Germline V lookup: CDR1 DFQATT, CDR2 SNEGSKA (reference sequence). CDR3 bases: TGCAGTGCTATATCTCGCTATAGCAATCAGCCCCAGCATTTT. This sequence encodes CSAISRYSNQPQHF.

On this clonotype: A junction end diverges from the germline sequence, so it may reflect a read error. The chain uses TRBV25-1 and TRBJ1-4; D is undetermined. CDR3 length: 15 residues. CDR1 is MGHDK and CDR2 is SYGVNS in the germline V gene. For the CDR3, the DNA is TGTGCCAGCAGAGAATATTTTGCAACTAATGAAAAACTGTCTTTT. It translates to CASREYFATNEKLSF. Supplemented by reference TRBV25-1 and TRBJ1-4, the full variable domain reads EADIYQTPRYLVIGTGKKITLECSQTMGHDKMYWYQQDPGMELHLIHYSYGVNSTEKGDLSSESTVSRIRTEHFPLTLESARPSHTSQYLCASREYFATNEKLSFGSGTQLSVL.

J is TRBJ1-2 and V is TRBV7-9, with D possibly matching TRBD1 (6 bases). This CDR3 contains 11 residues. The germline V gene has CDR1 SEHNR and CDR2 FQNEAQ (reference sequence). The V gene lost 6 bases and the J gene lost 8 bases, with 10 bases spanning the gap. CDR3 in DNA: TGTGCCAGCAGACAGGGCGAAGGCTACACCTTC. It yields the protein CASRQGEGYTF. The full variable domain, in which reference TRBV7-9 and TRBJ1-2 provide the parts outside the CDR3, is DTGVSQNPRHKITKRGQNVTFRCDPISEHNRLYWYRQTLGQGPEFLTYFQNEAQLEKSRLLSDRFSAERPKGSFSTLEIQRTEQGDSAMYLCASRQGEGYTFGSGTRLTVV.

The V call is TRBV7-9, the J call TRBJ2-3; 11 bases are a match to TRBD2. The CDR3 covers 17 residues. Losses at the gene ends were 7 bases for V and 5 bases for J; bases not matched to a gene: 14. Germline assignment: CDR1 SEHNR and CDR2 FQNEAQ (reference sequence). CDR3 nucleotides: TGTGCCAGCACCTCGGCCGGGACTAGCGGACTACGAGATACGCAGTATTTT. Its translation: CASTSAGTSGLRDTQYF.

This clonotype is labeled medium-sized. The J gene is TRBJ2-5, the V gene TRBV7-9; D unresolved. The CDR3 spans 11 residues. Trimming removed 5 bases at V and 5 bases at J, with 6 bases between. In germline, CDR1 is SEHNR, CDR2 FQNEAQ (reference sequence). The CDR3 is CASSPQETQYF. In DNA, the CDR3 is TGTGCCAGCAGCCCCCAGGAGACCCAGTACTTC.

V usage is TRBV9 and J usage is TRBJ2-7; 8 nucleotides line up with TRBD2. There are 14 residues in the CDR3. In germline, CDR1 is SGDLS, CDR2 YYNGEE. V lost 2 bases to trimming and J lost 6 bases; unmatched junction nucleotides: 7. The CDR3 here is CASSVSGLVCEQYF. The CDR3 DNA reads TGTGCCAGCAGCGTGTCGGGACTAGTCTGCGAGCAGTACTTC.

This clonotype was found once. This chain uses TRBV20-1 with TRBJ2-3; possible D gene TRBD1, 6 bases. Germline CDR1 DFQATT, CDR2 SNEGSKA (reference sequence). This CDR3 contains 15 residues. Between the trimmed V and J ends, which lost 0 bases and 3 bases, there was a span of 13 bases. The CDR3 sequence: CSARDGQGWTDTQYF. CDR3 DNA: TGCAGTGCTAGAGATGGTCAGGGGTGGACAGATACGCAGTATTTT.

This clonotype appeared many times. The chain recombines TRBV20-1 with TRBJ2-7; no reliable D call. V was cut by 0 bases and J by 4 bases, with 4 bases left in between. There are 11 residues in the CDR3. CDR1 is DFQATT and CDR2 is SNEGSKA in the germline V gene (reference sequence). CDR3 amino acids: CSARDKYEQYV. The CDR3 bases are TGCAGTGCTAGAGATAAGTACGAGCAGTACGTC.

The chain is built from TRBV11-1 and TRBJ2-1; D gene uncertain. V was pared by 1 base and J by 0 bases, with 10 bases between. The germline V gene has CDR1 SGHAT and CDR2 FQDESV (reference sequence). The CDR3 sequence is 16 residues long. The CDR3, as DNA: TGTGCCAGCAGCTTAGATAGACTGAGCTCCTACAATGAGCAGTTCTTC. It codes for CASSLDRLSSYNEQFF.

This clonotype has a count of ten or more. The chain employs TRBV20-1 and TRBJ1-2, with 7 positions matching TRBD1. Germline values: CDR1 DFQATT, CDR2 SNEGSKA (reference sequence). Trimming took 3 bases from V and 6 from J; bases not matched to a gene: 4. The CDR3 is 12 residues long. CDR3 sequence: CSARTGFDGYTF. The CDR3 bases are TGCAGTGCTAGGACAGGGTTTGATGGCTACACCTTC.

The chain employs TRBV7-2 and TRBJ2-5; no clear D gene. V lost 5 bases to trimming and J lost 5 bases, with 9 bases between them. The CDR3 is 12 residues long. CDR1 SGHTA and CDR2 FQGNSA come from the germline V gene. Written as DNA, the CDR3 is TGTGCCAGCAGCCCTGTATGGGAGACCCAGTACTTC. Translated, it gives CASSPVWETQYF.

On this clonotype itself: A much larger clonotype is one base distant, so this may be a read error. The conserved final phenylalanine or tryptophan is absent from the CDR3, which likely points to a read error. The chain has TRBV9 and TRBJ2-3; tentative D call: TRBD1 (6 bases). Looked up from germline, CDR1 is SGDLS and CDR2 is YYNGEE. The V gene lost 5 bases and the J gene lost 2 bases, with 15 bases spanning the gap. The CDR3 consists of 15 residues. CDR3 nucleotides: TGTGCCAGCAGTTACTCACAGGGCTACACAGATACGCAGTATCTT. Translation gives CASSYSQGYTDTQYL.

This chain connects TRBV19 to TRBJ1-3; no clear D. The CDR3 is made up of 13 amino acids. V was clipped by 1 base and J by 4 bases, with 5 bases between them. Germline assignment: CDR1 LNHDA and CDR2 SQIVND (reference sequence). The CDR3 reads CASSIGRGNTIYF. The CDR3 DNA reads TGTGCCAGTAGTATAGGCAGGGGAAACACCATATATTTT.

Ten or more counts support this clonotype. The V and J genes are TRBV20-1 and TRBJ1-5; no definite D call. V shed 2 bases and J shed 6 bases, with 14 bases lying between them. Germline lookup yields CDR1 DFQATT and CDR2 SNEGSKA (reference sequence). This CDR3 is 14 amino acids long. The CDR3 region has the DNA TGCAGTGCTAGACCCCGGGTGGTGGGTCAGCCCCAGCATTTT. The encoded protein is CSARPRVVGQPQHF.

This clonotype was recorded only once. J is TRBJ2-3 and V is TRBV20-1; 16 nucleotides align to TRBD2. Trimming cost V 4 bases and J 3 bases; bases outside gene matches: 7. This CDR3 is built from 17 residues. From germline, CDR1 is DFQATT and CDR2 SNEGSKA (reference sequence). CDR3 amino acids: CSATGLAGGSETDTQYF. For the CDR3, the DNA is TGCAGTGCTACGGGACTAGCGGGAGGGTCTGAAACAGATACGCAGTATTTT.